The next 30 T cell receptor beta chains were all read from a single sample in a study of blood T cell repertoires in COVID-19 (dated by TCRdb to about 2020). Libraries were constructed by the immunoSEQ multiplex PCR assay. TCRdb holds this immuneACCESS table with in-frame rearrangements only. Some clones are missing; in checked studies, unresolved V genes explain under half, and the rest has no known cause. The sample table records approximately 170,000 clones; roughly 80% of these occur just once. The ten largest clones take up roughly 8% of the sample. The sequenced sample was PBMCs or T cells enriched from blood (not recorded which). The source is a woman between 50 and 59 years old who had recovered from COVID-19.

The chain combines TRBV27 with TRBJ1-6; D is ambiguous. Germline loops: CDR1 MNHEY, CDR2 SMNVEV (reference sequence). V lost 7 bases and J 6 bases, leaving 7 bases between the germline ends. The CDR3 is made up of 12 amino acids. CDR3: CASTAPNSPLHF. The CDR3 nucleotides are TGTGCCAGCACAGCGCCTAATTCACCCCTCCACTTT.

Turning to this clone: In the same sample, other DNA sequences code for this CDR3. V usage is TRBV6-5 and J usage is TRBJ2-7; D gene unclear. Germline-derived CDR1 and CDR2 are MNHEY and SVGAGI. The V gene lost 2 bases and the J gene lost 2 bases, with 7 bases spanning the gap. The CDR3 contains 13 residues. CDR3 protein: CASSYLGAYEQYF. The CDR3 DNA is TGTGCCAGCAGTTACCTAGGAGCCTACGAGCAGTACTTC.

The chain has TRBV19 and TRBJ2-7, with TRBD2 matching over 13 bases. The CDR3 is 17 amino acids. Per germline, CDR1 LNHDA and CDR2 SQIVND (reference sequence). V shed 1 base, J shed 2 bases, and the junction held 5 bases outside the gene matches. CDR3 protein: CASSIALGLAGAYEQYF. The DNA for the CDR3 is TGTGCCAGTAGTATAGCCCTAGGACTAGCGGGAGCCTACGAGCAGTACTTC.

The V and J genes are TRBV7-5 and TRBJ1-2; TRBD1 was called by the table and not checked on the DNA. TRBV7-5 is designated a pseudogene. The CDR3 covers 19 residues. Written as DNA, the CDR3 is TGTGCCAGAAGCCGACTTCCCACCGTCACCGGGACAAATTTATATGGCTACACCTTC. Translated, it gives CARSRLPTVTGTNLYGYTF.

J is TRBJ1-5 and V is TRBV27; D might be TRBD1 (5 bases). From germline, CDR1 is MNHEY and CDR2 SMNVEV (reference sequence). V lost 6 bases and J 6 bases, leaving 9 bases between the germline ends. This CDR3 contains 12 residues. The CDR3 nucleotides are TGTGCCAGCAGGTCCGGGGGTCAGCCCCAGCATTTT. It codes for CASRSGGQPQHF.

The chain has TRBV3-1 (or the pseudogene TRBV3-2) and TRBJ1-1; D remains unclear. Germline-derived CDR1 and CDR2 are LGHDT and YNNKEL (reference sequence). The V gene lost 3 bases and the J gene lost 7 bases, with 6 bases spanning the gap. The CDR3 totals 11 residues. The CDR3: CASSHQFEAFF. For the CDR3, the DNA is TGTGCCAGCAGCCATCAGTTTGAAGCTTTCTTT.

V is TRBV6-2 or TRBV6-3 and J is TRBJ2-2; 7 bases are a match to TRBD2. The germline V gene has CDR1 MNHEY and CDR2 SVGEGT. With 2 bases clipped from V and 1 base from J, the junction kept 4 bases outside the gene matches. This CDR3 is 16 amino acids long. The CDR3 reads CASSYVPSGNTGELFF. In nucleotides, the CDR3 is TGTGCCAGCAGTTACGTCCCTAGCGGGAACACCGGGGAGCTGTTTTTT.

This clone was seen once. The gene calls are TRBV28 and TRBJ2-5, with 12 bases that match TRBD2. The V segment lost 5 bases and the J segment 4 bases; nucleotides outside the gene matches: 5. CDR1 MDHEN and CDR2 SYDVKM come from the germline V gene. This CDR3 has 15 amino acids. CDR3 amino acids: CASSPPGLAGETQYF. The CDR3 nucleotides read TGTGCCAGCAGTCCTCCGGGACTAGCGGGAGAGACCCAGTACTTC.

The genes are TRBV4-3 and TRBJ1-1; possible D gene TRBD1, 6 bases. The germline gives CDR1 LGHNA, CDR2 YSLEER. Deletions cut 4 bases from V and 4 bases from J, with 16 bases between. There are 15 residues in the CDR3. In DNA, the CDR3 is TGCGCCAGCAGCCGATCGATCAGGGGCGGCACTGAAGCTTTCTTT. Its protein product is CASSRSIRGGTEAFF.

The gene calls are TRBV5-4 and TRBJ1-2; a possible D gene is TRBD1 (6 bases). The CDR3 is made up of 14 amino acids. Germline lookup yields CDR1 SGHNT and CDR2 YYREEE (reference sequence). V lost 4 bases and J 7 bases, leaving 17 bases between the germline ends. The DNA for the CDR3 is TGTGCCAGCAGCCTACAGGGAAGACTCGGTGGCTACACCTTC. This sequence encodes CASSLQGRLGGYTF.

This clone has just a few counts. This sequence joins TRBV11-3 and TRBJ2-3; D gene ambiguous. This CDR3 is 13 amino acids long. CDR1 and CDR2 from the germline V gene are SGHNT and YENEEA. Trimming shortened V by 2 bases and J by 5 bases, and 8 bases separated the two germline ends. For the CDR3, the DNA is TGTGCCAGCAGCTTACCTTATGTAGATACGCAGTATTTT. Amino acids: CASSLPYVDTQYF.

The J gene is TRBJ2-7, the V gene TRBV23-1; D is ambiguous. TRBV23-1 carries the ORF label, with uncertain function. V gave up 3 bases and J gave up 5 bases, with 11 bases separating them. The CDR3 contains 13 residues. In DNA, the CDR3 is TGCGCCAGCAGTCAGGGCTCGGTGGACGAGCAGTACTTC. This encodes CASSQGSVDEQYF.

The V gene is TRBV9, the J gene TRBJ2-2, with D maybe TRBD1 (6 bases). The V end was cut by 3 bases, the J end by 6 bases, with 12 bases between. The V gene's germline CDR1 is SGDLS and CDR2 YYNGEE. CDR3 length: 14 residues. In nucleotides, the CDR3 is TGTGCCAGCAGCGACAGGGTTTTCTCCGGGGAGCTGTTTTTT. It codes for CASSDRVFSGELFF.

The rearrangement uses TRBV19 and TRBJ1-2, with D tentatively TRBD1 (5 bases). CDR3 length equals 14 residues. CDR1 and CDR2 from the germline V gene are LNHDA and SQIVND (reference sequence). V was trimmed by 6 bases and J by 4 bases, leaving 15 bases between them. DNA for the CDR3: TGTGCCAGTAGCCGTGCCCTGGGGGGCTATGGCTACACCTTC. It yields the protein CASSRALGGYGYTF.

The chain is built from TRBV6-4 and TRBJ2-1; 10 nucleotides match TRBD2. V shed 3 bases and J 2 bases; nucleotides not matched to a gene: 7. The CDR3 contains 17 residues. Germline CDR1 reads MRHNA; CDR2 reads SNTAGT. The DNA of the CDR3 is TGTGCCAGCAGTGAGGTCCCTAGCGGGGGAGCCTACAATGAGCAGTTCTTC. Amino acid sequence: CASSEVPSGGAYNEQFF.

The V and J genes are TRBV3-1 (or the pseudogene TRBV3-2) and TRBJ1-1; 8 bases line up with TRBD1. The junction had 13 bases not matched to a gene; V was cut back by 4 bases and J by 6 bases. CDR3 size: 16 residues. CDR1 is LGHDT and CDR2 is YNNKEL in the germline V gene (reference sequence). For the CDR3, the DNA is TGTGCCAGCAGCCCAATCGACGGACAGGGAGTACCTGAAGCTTTCTTT. Translated: CASSPIDGQGVPEAFF.

This clone has a handful of counts. The chain carries TRBV4-1 and TRBJ2-1; TRBD2 aligns across 8 bases. The CDR3 sequence is 17 residues long. V lost 5 bases and J lost 5; bases outside the gene matches: 14. Germline V gene lookup returns CDR1 MGHRA and CDR2 YSYEKL. Here the CDR3 reads CASSEDPERGLNNEQFF. As DNA, the CDR3 is TGCGCCAGCAGCGAGGACCCGGAGCGGGGGCTCAACAATGAGCAGTTCTTC.

This chain uses TRBV5-1 with TRBJ2-7, with no clear D. This CDR3 is built from 12 residues. CDR1 is SGHRS and CDR2 is YFSETQ in the germline V gene. Trimming shortened V by 7 bases and J by 3 bases, and 11 bases separated the two germline ends. CDR3 loop: CASRLDFYEQYF. In nucleotides, the CDR3 is TGCGCCAGCCGTCTAGATTTCTACGAGCAGTACTTC.

The chain joins TRBV2 to TRBJ1-2; tentatively, D is TRBD1 (6 bases). The CDR3 is made up of 12 amino acids. Deletions cut 6 bases from V and 5 bases from J, with 10 bases between. The germline gives CDR1 SNHLY, CDR2 FYNNEI. The CDR3: CASRETGYGYTF. Written as DNA, the CDR3 is TGTGCCAGCAGGGAAACAGGGTATGGCTACACCTTC.

This clone was detected a few times. The chain uses TRBV7-9 and TRBJ1-4; perhaps TRBD1 as D (6 bases). V was trimmed by 2 bases and J by 9 bases, leaving 13 bases between them. The CDR3 spans 14 residues. Germline-derived CDR1 and CDR2 are SEHNR and FQNEAQ (reference sequence). For the CDR3, the DNA is TGTGCCAGCAGCTTAAGTTCCGGACAGCAAAAACTGTTTTTT. Its translation: CASSLSSGQQKLFF.

The chain uses TRBV24-1 and TRBJ1-1; 8 bases match TRBD1. Trimming at V came to 3 bases and at J to 11 bases, leaving 13 bases not matched to a gene. The CDR3 loop spans 15 amino acids. Germline CDR1 KGHDR, CDR2 SFDVKD. The CDR3 nucleotides read TGTGCCACCAGTGATCCGACAGGGACAGGTGGTAGGGCTTTCTTT. Translation gives CATSDPTGTGGRAFF.

J is TRBJ2-7 and V is TRBV21-1; TRBD1 is taken as the D call from the table, unchecked against the DNA. TRBV21-1 is described as a pseudogene. The CDR3 has 12 amino acids. The CDR3 here is CASTVPPYEQYF. In nucleotides, the CDR3 is TGTGCCAGTACAGTACCACCCTACGAGCAGTACTTC.

V and J are TRBV6-2 or TRBV6-3 and TRBJ1-2, with D possibly matching TRBD1 (6 bases). With 2 bases removed from V and 2 bases from J, the gap between germline ends came to 24 bases. The CDR3 totals 19 residues. From germline, CDR1 is MNHEY and CDR2 SVGEGT. The CDR3 DNA reads TGTGCCAGCAGTTACATACAGGGCCGCCCGGAGAGCAGAAACTATGGCTACACCTTC. Its translation is CASSYIQGRPESRNYGYTF.

For the CDR3, the DNA is TGTGCCAGCACATCAGGATATGGGGGGGGGAAACTTACCCCCAATCAGCCCCAGCATTTT. As protein: CASTSGYGGGKLTPNQPQHF. The rearrangement links TRBV21-1 to TRBJ1-5. TRBV21-1 is tagged as a pseudogene. CDR3 length: 20 residues.

The rearrangement joins TRBV7-9 to TRBJ1-2; D perhaps matches TRBD1 (5 bases). Germline V gene data show CDR1 as SEHNR and CDR2 as FQNEAQ (reference sequence). This CDR3 spans 12 amino acids. Trimming took 5 bases from V and 7 from J, leaving 11 bases between them. CDR3 bases: TGTGCCAGCAGCCCTCAGGGTGGTGGCTACACCTTC. Translation gives CASSPQGGGYTF.

This clone came up once. The chain recombines TRBV11-2 with TRBJ2-2; D unresolved. Trimming took 2 bases from V and 1 from J, leaving 5 bases between them. This CDR3 region has 14 residues. CDR1 and CDR2 (germline): SGHAT, FQNNGV. CDR3 DNA: TGTGCCAGCAGCTTATCCGGGAACACCGGGGAGCTGTTTTTT. It is translated as CASSLSGNTGELFF. The entire variable domain, with the rest obtained from reference TRBV11-2 and TRBJ2-2, is as follows: EAGVAQSPRYKIIEKRQSVAFWCNPISGHATLYWYQQILGQGPKLLIQFQNNGVVDDSQLPKDRFSAERLKGVDSTLKIQPAKLEDSAVYLCASSLSGNTGELFFGEGSRLTVL.

V gene TRBV4-3 combines with J gene TRBJ2-2, with D perhaps TRBD2 (5 bases). The CDR3 runs to 16 residues. Trimming pared 0 bases from V and 6 bases from J, leaving 14 bases between. Germline loops: CDR1 LGHNA, CDR2 YSLEER. CDR3 DNA: TGCGCCAGCAGCCAAGATGAGGGAAATCGAGCCGGGGAGCTGTTTTTT. It translates to CASSQDEGNRAGELFF.

V gene TRBV28 combines with J gene TRBJ1-4; possibly TRBD1 for D (6 bases). Trimming left V 7 bases short and J 8 bases short, with 14 bases between. The CDR3 totals 13 residues. CDR1 and CDR2 (germline): MDHEN, SYDVKM. The CDR3: CASTPWTVEKLFF. The CDR3 DNA reads TGTGCCAGCACCCCCTGGACAGTAGAAAAACTGTTTTTT.

J is TRBJ1-2 and V is TRBV11-1; D gene ambiguous. V lost 2 bases, J lost 7 bases, and 11 bases lay in between. Looked up from germline, CDR1 is SGHAT and CDR2 is FQDESV (reference sequence). The length of the CDR3 is 13 residues. The DNA for the CDR3 is TGTGCCAGCAGCTTACCTAGCGGTGCTGGCTACACCTTC. Translation gives CASSLPSGAGYTF.

This chain uses TRBV7-2 with TRBJ1-1; 8 nucleotides agree with TRBD1. Germline CDR1 and CDR2: SGHTA and FQGNSA. The ends lost 7 bases at V and 4 bases at J; junction bases unmatched: 5. The CDR3 totals 13 residues. CDR3 protein: CASMLQGGTEAFF. CDR3 sequence (DNA): TGTGCCAGCATGCTACAGGGGGGCACTGAAGCTTTCTTT.